This T cell receptor (beta chain) was retrieved from a study of Tregs in tolerant kidney transplant recipients. Study-level information: Mixed chimerism was transient after nonmyeloablative marrow transplants from related graft donors.

Findings and limits, study-wide: Few patients were studied, so findings need validation in larger groups.

V gave up 6 bases and J gave up 5 bases, with 20 bases separating them. Germline CDR1 MNHNY, CDR2 SVGAGI (reference sequence). This CDR3 spans 16 amino acids. Only one count was recorded for this clone. Its target is unknown. Assay: immunoSEQ multiplex PCR; the TCRdb copy retains only in-frame clones and omits some. The data show about 69,000 clones, with 85% to 90% seen just once and about 0.36% held by the top ten. The chain joins TRBV6-6 to TRBJ2-1, with a possible D match to TRBD2 (5 bases). This specimen was CD4+ T cells from blood, taken before the transplant. This TCR came from a human donor who received a combined kidney and bone marrow transplant. This chain's CDR3 is CASSPQYSQRDNEQFF. The CDR3 DNA follows: TGTGCCAGCAGCCCCCAATATAGCCAGAGGGACAATGAGCAGTTCTTC.